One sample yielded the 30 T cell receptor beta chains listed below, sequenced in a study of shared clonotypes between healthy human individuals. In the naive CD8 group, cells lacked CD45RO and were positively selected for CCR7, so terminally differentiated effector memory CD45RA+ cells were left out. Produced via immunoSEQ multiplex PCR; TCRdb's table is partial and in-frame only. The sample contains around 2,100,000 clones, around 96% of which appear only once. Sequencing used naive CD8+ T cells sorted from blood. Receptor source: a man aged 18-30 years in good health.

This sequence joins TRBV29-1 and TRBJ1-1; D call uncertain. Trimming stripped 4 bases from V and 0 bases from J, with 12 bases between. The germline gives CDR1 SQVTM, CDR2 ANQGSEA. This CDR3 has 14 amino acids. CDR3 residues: CSVGRMALNTEAFF. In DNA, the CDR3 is TGCAGCGTTGGGCGGATGGCCTTGAACACTGAAGCTTTCTTT.

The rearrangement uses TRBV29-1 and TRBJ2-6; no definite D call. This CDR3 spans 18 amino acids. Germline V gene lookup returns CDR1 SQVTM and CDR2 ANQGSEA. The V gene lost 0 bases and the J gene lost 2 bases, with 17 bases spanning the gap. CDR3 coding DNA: TGCAGCGTTGAAGAAAGAAAGCAAGGTGTTACTGGGGCCAACGTCCTGACTTTC. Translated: CSVEERKQGVTGANVLTF.

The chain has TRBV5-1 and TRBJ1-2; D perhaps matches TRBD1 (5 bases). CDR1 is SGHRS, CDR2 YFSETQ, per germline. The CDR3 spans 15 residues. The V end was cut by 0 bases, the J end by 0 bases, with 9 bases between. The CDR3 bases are TGCGCCAGCAGCTTGGAGGGGAACCCTAACTATGGCTACACCTTC. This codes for CASSLEGNPNYGYTF.

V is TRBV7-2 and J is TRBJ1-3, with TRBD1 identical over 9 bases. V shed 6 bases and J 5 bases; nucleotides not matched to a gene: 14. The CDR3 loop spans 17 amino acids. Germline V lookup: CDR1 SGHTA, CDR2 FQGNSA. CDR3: CASRPEGGQGKRNTIYF. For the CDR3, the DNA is TGTGCCAGCAGGCCCGAGGGCGGACAGGGGAAAAGAAACACCATATATTTT.

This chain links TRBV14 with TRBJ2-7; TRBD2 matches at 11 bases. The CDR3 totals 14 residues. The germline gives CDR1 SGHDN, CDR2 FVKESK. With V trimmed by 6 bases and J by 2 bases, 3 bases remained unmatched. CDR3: CASSRLAGPYEQYF. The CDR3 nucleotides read TGTGCCAGCAGTCGACTAGCGGGGCCCTACGAGCAGTACTTC. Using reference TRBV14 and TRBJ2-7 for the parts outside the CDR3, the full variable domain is EAGVTQFPSHSVIEKGQTVTLRCDPISGHDNLYWYRRVMGKEIKFLLHFVKESKQDESGMPNNRFLAERTGGTYSTLKVQPAELEDSGVYFCASSRLAGPYEQYFGPGTRLTVT.

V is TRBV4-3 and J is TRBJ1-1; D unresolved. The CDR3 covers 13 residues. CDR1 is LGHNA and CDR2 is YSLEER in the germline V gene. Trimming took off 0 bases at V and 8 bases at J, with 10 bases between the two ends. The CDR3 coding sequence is TGCGCCAGCAGCCAAGATCAATACCTCGAAGCTTTCTTT. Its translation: CASSQDQYLEAFF.

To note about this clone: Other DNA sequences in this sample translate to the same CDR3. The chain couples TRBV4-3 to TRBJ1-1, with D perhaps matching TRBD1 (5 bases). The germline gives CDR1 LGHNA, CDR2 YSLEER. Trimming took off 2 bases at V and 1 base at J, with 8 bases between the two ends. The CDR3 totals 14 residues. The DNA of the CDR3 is TGCGCCAGCAGCCAAACAGGCGAGAACACTGAAGCTTTCTTT. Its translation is CASSQTGENTEAFF.

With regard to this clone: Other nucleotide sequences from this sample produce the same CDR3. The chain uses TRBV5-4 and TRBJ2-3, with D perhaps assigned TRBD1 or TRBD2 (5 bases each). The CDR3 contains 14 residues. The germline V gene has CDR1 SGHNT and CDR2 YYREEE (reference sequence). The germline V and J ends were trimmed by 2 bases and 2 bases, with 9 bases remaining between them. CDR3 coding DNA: TGTGCCAGCAGCTTTAGAGGGGCCACAGATACGCAGTATTTT. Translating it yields CASSFRGATDTQYF.

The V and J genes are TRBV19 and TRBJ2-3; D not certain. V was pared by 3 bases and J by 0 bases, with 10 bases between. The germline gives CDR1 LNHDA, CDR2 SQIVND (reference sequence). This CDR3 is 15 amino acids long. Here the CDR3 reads CASSIAPASTDTQYF. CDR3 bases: TGTGCCAGTAGTATCGCCCCAGCTAGCACAGATACGCAGTATTTT.

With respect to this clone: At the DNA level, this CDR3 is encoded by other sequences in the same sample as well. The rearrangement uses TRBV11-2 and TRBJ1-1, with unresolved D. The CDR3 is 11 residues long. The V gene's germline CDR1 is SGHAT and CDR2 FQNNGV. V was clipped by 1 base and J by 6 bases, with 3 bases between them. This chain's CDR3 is CASSLVAEAFF. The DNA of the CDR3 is TGTGCCAGCAGCTTAGTCGCTGAAGCTTTCTTT. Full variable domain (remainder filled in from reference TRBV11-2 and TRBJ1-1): EAGVAQSPRYKIIEKRQSVAFWCNPISGHATLYWYQQILGQGPKLLIQFQNNGVVDDSQLPKDRFSAERLKGVDSTLKIQPAKLEDSAVYLCASSLVAEAFFGQGTRLTVV.

The CDR3 nucleotides read TGTGCCAGCAGCGGGACAGTCAAAGAGACCCAGTACTTC. It encodes CASSGTVKETQYF. The J gene is TRBJ2-5, the V gene TRBV28, with TRBD1 matching over 7 bases. The J segment lost 3 bases and the V segment lost 6 bases, leaving 4 bases of the junction unmatched. The CDR3 has 13 amino acids. From germline, CDR1 is MDHEN and CDR2 SYDVKM.

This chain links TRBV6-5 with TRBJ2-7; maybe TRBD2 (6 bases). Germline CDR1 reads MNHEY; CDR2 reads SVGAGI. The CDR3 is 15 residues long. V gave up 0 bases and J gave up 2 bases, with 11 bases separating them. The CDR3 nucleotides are TGTGCCAGCAGTTACTCCTGGGAGGCCCCCTACGAGCAGTACTTC. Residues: CASSYSWEAPYEQYF.

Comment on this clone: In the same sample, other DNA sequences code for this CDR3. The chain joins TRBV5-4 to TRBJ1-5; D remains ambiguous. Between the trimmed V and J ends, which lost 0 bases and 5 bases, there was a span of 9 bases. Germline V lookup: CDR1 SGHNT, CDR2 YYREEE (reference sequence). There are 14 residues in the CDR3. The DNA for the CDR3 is TGTGCCAGCAGCTTGGCGGGCGGGGATCAGCCCCAGCATTTT. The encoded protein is CASSLAGGDQPQHF. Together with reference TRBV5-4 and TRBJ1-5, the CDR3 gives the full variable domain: ETGVTQSPTHLIKTRGQQVTLRCSSQSGHNTVSWYQQALGQGPQFIFQYYREEENGRGNFPPRFSGLQFPNYSSELNVNALELDDSALYLCASSLAGGDQPQHFGDGTRLSIL.

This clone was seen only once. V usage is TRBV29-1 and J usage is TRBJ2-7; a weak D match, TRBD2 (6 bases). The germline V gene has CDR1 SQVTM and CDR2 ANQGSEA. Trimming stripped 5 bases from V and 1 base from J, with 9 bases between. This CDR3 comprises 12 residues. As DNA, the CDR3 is TGCAGCGTTTCAAGCGGGTCCTACGAGCAGTACTTC. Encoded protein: CSVSSGSYEQYF.

In DNA, the CDR3 is TGTGCCAGCAGCTCCTCGACAGGGGGATACCAAGAGACCCAGTACTTC. Protein product: CASSSSTGGYQETQYF. The gene calls are TRBV13 and TRBJ2-5; 9 bases agree with TRBD1. Germline assignment: CDR1 PRHDT and CDR2 FYEKMQ (reference sequence). The length of the CDR3 is 16 residues. The J segment lost 0 bases and the V segment lost 4 bases, leaving 6 bases of the junction unmatched.

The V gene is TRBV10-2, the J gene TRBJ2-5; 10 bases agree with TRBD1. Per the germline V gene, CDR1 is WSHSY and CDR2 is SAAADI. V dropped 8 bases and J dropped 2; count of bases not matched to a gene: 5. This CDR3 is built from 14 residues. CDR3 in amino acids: CASVRTGGQETQYF. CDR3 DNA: TGCGCCAGCGTCAGGACAGGGGGGCAAGAGACCCAGTACTTC.

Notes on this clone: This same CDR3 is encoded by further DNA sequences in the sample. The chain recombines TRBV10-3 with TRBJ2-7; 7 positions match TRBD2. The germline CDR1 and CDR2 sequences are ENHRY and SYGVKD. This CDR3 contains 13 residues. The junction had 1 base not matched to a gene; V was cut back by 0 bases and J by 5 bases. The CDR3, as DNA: TGTGCCATCAGTGAGTCGGGAGGGGACGAGCAGTACTTC. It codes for CAISESGGDEQYF.

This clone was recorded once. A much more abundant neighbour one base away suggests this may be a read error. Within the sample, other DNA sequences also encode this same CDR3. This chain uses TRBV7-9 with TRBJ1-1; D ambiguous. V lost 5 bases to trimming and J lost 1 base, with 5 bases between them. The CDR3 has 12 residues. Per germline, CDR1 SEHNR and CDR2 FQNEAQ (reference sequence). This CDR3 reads CASSVGNTEAFF. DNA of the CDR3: TGTGCCAGCAGCGTCGGGAACACTGAAGCTTTCTTT.

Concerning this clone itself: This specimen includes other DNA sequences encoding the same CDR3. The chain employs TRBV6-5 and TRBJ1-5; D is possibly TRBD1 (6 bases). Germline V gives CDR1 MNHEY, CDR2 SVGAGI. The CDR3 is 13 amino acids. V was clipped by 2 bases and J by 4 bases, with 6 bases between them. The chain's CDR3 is CASSYQGNQPQHF. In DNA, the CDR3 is TGTGCCAGCAGTTACCAGGGGAATCAGCCCCAGCATTTT.

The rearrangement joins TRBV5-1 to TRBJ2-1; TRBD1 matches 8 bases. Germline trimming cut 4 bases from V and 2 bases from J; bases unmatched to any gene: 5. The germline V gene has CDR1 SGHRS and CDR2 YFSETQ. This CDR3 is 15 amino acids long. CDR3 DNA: TGCGCCAGCAGCAAGGACAGGGACACCTACAATGAGCAGTTCTTC. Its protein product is CASSKDRDTYNEQFF.

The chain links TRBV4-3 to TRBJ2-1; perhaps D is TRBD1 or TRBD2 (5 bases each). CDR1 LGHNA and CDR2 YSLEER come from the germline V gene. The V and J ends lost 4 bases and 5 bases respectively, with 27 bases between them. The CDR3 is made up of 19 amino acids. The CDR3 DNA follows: TGCGCCAGCAGCCGGTTAACTGGGGACCCCCCGATCGTAGACAATGAGCAGTTCTTC. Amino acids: CASSRLTGDPPIVDNEQFF.

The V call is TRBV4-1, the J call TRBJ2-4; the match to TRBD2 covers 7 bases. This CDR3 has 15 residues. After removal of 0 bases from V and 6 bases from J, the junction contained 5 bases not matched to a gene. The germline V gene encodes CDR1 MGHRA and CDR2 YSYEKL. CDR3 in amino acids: CASSQDPGEGNIQYF. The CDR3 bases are TGCGCCAGCAGCCAAGATCCCGGGGAGGGAAACATTCAGTACTTC.

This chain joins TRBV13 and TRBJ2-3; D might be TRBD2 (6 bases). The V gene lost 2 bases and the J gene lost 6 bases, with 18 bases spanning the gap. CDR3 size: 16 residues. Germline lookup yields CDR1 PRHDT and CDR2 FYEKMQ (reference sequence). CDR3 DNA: TGTGCCAGCAGCTTACTAGCGAGATTGGTGGGGGATACGCAGTATTTT. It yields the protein CASSLLARLVGDTQYF.

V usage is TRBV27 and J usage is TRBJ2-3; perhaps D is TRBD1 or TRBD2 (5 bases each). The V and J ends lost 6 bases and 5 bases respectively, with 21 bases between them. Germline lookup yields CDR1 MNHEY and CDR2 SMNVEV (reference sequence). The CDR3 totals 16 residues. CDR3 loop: CASRLTSPGPGDTQYF. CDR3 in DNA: TGTGCCAGCAGGTTAACTTCGCCGGGGCCGGGAGATACGCAGTATTTT.

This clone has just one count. CDR3 DNA sequence: TGTGCCTCGGGAACTAATAATTCACCCCTCCACTTT. This gives the protein CASGTNNSPLHF. The chain links TRBV2 to TRBJ1-6; D uncertain. The germline V and J ends were trimmed by 11 bases and 5 bases, with 10 bases remaining between them. Germline lookup yields CDR1 SNHLY and CDR2 FYNNEI. This CDR3 is 12 amino acids long.

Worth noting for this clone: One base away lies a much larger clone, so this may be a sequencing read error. The CDR3 DNA follows: TGTGCCAGCAGCTTCGGACAGACCTACGAGCAGTACTTC. This encodes CASSFGQTYEQYF. This chain joins TRBV7-9 and TRBJ2-7; weak D call: TRBD1 (6 bases). This CDR3 is built from 13 residues. V shed 3 bases and J shed 2 bases, with 8 bases lying between them. The germline gives CDR1 SEHNR, CDR2 FQNEAQ (reference sequence).

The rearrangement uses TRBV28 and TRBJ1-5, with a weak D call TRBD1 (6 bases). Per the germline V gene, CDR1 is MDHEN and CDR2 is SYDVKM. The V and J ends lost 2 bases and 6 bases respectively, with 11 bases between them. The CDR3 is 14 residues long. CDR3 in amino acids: CASSLNAGVQPQHF. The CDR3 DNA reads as TGTGCCAGCAGTTTAAACGCAGGGGTTCAGCCCCAGCATTTT.

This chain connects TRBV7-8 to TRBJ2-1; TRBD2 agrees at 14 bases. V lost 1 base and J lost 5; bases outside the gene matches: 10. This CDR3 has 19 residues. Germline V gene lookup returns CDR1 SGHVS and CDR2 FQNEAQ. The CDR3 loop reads CASSLGTGLAGEKHNEQFF. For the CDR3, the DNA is TGTGCCAGCAGCTTAGGTACGGGACTAGCGGGGGAGAAGCACAATGAGCAGTTCTTC. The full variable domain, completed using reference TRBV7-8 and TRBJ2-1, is GAGVSQSPRYKVAKRGQDVALRCDPISGHVSLFWYQQALGQGPEFLTYFQNEAQLDKSGLPSDRFFAERPEGSVSTLKIQRTQQEDSAVYLCASSLGTGLAGEKHNEQFFGPGTRLTVL.

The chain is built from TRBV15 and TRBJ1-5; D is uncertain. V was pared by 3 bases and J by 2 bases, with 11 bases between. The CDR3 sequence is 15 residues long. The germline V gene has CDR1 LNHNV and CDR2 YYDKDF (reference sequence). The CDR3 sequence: CATSSRSEGNQPQHF. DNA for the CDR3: TGTGCCACCAGCAGCCGGTCAGAGGGCAATCAGCCCCAGCATTTT.

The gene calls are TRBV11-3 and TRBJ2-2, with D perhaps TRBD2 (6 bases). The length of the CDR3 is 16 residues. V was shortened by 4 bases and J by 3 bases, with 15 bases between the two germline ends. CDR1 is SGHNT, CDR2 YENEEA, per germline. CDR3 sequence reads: CASSSASGVHTGELFF. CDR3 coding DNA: TGTGCCAGCAGCTCGGCATCGGGGGTACACACCGGGGAGCTGTTTTTT.